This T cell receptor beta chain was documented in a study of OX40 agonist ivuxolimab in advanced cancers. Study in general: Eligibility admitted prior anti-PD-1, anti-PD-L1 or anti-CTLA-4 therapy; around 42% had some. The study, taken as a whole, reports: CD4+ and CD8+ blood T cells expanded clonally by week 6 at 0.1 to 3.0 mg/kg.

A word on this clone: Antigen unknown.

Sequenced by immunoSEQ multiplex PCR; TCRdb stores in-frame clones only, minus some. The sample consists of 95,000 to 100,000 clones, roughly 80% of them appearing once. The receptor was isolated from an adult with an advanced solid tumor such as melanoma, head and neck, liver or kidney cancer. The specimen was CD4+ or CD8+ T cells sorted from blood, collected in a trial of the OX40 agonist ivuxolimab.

The CDR3 loop is CASSFSRGVHEQFF. The CDR3 bases are TGTGCCAGCAGCTTCTCGAGAGGGGTCCATGAGCAGTTCTTC. The rearrangement uses TRBV11-2 and TRBJ2-1; the D gene could be TRBD1 or TRBD2 (5 bases each). The germline gives CDR1 SGHAT, CDR2 FQNNGV. Trimming stripped 3 bases from V and 8 bases from J, with 14 bases between. The CDR3 contains 14 residues. The variable domain in full, with the rest retrieved from reference TRBV11-2 and TRBJ2-1, is EAGVAQSPRYKIIEKRQSVAFWCNPISGHATLYWYQQILGQGPKLLIQFQNNGVVDDSQLPKDRFSAERLKGVDSTLKIQPAKLEDSAVYLCASSFSRGVHEQFFGPGTRLTVL.